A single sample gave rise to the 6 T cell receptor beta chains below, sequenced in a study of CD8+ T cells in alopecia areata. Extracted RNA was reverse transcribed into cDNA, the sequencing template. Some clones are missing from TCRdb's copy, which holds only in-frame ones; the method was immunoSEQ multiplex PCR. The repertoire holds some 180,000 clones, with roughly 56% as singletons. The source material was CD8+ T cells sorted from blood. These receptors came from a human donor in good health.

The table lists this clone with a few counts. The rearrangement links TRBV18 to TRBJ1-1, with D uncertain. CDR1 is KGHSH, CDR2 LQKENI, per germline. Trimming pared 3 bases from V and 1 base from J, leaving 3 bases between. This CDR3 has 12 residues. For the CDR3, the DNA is TGTGCCAGCTCACCTGAGAACACTGAAGCTTTCTTT. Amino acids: CASSPENTEAFF.

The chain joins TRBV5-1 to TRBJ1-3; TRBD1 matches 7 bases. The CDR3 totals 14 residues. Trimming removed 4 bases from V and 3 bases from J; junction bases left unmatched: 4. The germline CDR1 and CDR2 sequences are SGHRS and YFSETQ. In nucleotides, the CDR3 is TGCGCCAGCAGCCGAGGGACAGATGGAAACACCATATATTTT. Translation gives CASSRGTDGNTIYF.

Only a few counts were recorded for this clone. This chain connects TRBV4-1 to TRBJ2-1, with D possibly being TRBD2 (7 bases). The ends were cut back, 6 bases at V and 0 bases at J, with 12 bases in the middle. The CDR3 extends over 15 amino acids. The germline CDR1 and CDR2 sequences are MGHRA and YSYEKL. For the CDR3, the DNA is TGCGCCAGCAGTGTCGGGGGGCCCTCCTACAATGAGCAGTTCTTC. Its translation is CASSVGGPSYNEQFF.

The CDR3: CASSGDSPGYTF. The CDR3 DNA reads as TGTGCCAGCAGTGGCGACTCCCCAGGCTACACCTTC. The rearrangement links TRBV25-1 to TRBJ1-2; no clear D gene. CDR1 and CDR2 (germline): MGHDK, SYGVNS. This CDR3 has 12 amino acids. V was trimmed by 4 bases and J by 8 bases, leaving 11 bases between them.

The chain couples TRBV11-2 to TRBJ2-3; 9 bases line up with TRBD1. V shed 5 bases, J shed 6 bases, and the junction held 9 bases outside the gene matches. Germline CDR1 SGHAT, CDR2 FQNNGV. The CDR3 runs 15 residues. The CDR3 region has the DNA TGTGCCAGCAGCCGGGACAGGGCGACTGGGGATACGCAGTATTTT. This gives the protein CASSRDRATGDTQYF.

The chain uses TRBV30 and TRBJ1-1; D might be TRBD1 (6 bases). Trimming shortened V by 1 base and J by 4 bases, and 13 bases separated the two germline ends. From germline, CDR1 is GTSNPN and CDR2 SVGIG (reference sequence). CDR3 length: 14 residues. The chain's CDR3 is CAWSAGATGTEAFF. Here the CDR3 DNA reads TGTGCCTGGAGTGCAGGGGCTACCGGCACTGAAGCTTTCTTT.